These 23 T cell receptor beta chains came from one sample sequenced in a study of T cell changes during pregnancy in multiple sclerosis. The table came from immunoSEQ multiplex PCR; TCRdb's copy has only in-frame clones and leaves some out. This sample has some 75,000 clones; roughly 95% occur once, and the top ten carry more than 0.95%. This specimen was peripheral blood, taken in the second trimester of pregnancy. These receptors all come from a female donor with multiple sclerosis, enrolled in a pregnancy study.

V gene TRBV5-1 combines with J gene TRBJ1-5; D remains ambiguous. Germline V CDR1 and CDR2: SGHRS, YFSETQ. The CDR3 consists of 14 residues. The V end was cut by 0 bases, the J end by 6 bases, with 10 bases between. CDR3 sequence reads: CASSLEGGSQPQHF. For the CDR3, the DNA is TGCGCCAGCAGCTTGGAGGGAGGGAGTCAGCCCCAGCATTTT.

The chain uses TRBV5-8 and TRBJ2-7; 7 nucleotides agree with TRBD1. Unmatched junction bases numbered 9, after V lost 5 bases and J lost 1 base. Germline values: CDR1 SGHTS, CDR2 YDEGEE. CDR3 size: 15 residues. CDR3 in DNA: TGTGCCAGCAGGTCAGGGACAGTACCGTCCTACGAGCAGTACTTC. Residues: CASRSGTVPSYEQYF.

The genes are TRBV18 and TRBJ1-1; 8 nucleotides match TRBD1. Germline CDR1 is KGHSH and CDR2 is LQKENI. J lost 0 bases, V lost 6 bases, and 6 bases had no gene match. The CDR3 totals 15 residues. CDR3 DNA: TGTGCCAGCTCCTTGGGACAGGAATTGAACACTGAAGCTTTCTTT. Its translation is CASSLGQELNTEAFF.

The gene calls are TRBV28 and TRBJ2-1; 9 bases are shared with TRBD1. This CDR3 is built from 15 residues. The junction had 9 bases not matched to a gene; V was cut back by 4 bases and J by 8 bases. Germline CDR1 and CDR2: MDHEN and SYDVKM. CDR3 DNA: TGTGCCAGCAGTTGGAGCGGGACAGGGCTCTATGAGCAGTTCTTC. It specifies CASSWSGTGLYEQFF. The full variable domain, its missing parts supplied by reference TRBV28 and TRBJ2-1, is DVKVTQSSRYLVKRTGEKVFLECVQDMDHENMFWYRQDPGLGLRLIYFSYDVKMKEKGDIPEGYSVSREKKERFSLILESASTNQTSMYLCASSWSGTGLYEQFFGPGTRLTVL.

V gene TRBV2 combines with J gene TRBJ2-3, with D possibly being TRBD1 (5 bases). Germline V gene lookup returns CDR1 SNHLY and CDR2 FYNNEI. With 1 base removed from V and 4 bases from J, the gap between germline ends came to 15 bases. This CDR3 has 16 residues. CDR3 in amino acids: CASSEEQGFFPDTQYF. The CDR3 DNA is TGTGCCAGCAGTGAAGAGCAGGGTTTTTTTCCAGATACGCAGTATTTT.

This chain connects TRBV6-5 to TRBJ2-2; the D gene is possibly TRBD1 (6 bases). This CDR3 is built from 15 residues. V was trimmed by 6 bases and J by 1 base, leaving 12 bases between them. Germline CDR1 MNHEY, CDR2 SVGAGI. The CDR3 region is CASRLDRRNTGELFF. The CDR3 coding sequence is TGTGCCAGCAGGCTAGACAGGAGGAACACCGGGGAGCTGTTTTTT.

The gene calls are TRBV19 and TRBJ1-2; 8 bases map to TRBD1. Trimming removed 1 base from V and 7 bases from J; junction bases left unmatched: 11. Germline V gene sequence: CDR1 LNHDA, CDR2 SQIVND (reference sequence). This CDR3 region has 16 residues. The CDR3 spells CASSIGVDRGARGYTF. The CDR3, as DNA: TGTGCCAGTAGTATAGGGGTCGACAGGGGCGCGCGTGGCTACACCTTC.

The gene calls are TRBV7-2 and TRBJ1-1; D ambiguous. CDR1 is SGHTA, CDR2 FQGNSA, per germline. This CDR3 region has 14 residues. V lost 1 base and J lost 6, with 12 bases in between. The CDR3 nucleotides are TGTGCCAGCAGCTTAGGGGCTTCCCGCTCTGAAGCTTTCTTT. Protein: CASSLGASRSEAFF.

The CDR3: CAWSLTSSTDTQYF. The CDR3 region has the DNA TGTGCCTGGAGTTTAACATCTAGCACAGATACGCAGTATTTT. The chain couples TRBV30 to TRBJ2-3; D ambiguous. Trimming stripped 2 bases from V and 0 bases from J, with 9 bases between. Germline CDR1 and CDR2: GTSNPN and SVGIG (reference sequence). The CDR3 runs to 14 residues.

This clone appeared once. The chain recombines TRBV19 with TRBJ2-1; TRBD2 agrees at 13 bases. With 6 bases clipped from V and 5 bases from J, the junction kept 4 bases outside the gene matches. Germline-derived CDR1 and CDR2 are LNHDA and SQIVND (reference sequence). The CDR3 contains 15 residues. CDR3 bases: TGTGCCAGTAGCGGGACTAGCGGGATAAACAATGAGCAGTTCTTC. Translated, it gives CASSGTSGINNEQFF.

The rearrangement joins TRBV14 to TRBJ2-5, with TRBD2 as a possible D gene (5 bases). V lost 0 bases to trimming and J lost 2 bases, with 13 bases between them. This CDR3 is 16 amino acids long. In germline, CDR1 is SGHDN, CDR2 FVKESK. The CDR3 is CASSQEVERRQETQYF. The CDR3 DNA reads TGTGCCAGCAGCCAAGAAGTGGAAAGGAGGCAAGAGACCCAGTACTTC.

The CDR3 coding sequence is TGTGCCAGCAGCCAATTGACAGGGCAGAACACTGAAGCTTTCTTT. This sequence encodes CASSQLTGQNTEAFF. This chain uses TRBV14 with TRBJ1-1, with 7 bases lining up with TRBD1. The trim removed 2 bases at V and 1 base at J, leaving 4 bases unmatched. Germline loops: CDR1 SGHDN, CDR2 FVKESK. CDR3 size: 15 residues.

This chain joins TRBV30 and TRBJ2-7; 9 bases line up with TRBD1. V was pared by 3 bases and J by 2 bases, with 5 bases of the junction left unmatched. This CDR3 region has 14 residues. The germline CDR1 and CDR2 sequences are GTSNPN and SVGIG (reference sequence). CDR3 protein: CAWRLGQGTYEQYF. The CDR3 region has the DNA TGTGCCTGGAGACTCGGACAGGGGACCTACGAGCAGTACTTC.

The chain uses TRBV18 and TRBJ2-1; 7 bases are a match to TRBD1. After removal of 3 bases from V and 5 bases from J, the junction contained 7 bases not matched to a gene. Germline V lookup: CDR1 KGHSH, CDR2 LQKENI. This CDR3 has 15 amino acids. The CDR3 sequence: CASSPQDRRDNEQFF. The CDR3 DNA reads TGTGCCAGCTCACCGCAGGACAGGCGAGACAATGAGCAGTTCTTC.

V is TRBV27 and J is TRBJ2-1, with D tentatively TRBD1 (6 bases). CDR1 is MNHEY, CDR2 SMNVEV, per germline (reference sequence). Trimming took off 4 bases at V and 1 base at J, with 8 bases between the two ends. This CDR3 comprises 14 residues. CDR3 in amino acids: CASSWTVSYNEQFF. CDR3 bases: TGTGCCAGCAGTTGGACAGTTTCCTACAATGAGCAGTTCTTC.

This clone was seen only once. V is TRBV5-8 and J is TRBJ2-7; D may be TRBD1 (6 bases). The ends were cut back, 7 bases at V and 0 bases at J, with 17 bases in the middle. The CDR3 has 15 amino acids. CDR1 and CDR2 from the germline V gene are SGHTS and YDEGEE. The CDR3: CASVTGSRSSYEQYF. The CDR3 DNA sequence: TGTGCCAGCGTCACAGGGAGCCGGAGCTCCTACGAGCAGTACTTC.

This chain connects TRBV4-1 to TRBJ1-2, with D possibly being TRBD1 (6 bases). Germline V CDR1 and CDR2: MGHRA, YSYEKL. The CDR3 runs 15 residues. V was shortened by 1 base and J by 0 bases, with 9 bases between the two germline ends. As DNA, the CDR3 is TGCGCCAGCAGCCAAGGGACAGCAGCTAACTATGGCTACACCTTC. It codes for CASSQGTAANYGYTF.

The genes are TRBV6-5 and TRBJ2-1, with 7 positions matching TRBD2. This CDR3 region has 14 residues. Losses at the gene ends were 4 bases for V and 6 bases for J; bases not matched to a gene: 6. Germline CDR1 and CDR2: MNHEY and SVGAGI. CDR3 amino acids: CASSLVAGTNEQFF. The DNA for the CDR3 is TGTGCCAGCAGTTTAGTAGCGGGTACCAATGAGCAGTTCTTC.

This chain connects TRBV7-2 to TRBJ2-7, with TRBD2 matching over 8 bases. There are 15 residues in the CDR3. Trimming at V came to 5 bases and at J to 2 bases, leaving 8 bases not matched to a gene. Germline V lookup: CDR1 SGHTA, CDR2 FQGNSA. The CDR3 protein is CASSQGAGGTYEQYF. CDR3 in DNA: TGTGCCAGCAGCCAAGGGGCGGGAGGTACCTACGAGCAGTACTTC.

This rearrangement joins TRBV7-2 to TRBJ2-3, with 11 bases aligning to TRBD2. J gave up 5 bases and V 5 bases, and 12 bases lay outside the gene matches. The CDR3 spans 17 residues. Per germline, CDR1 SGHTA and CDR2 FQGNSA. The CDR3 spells CASSLSTSGSLGDTQYF. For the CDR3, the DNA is TGTGCCAGCAGCCTCTCCACTAGCGGGAGTTTGGGAGATACGCAGTATTTT.

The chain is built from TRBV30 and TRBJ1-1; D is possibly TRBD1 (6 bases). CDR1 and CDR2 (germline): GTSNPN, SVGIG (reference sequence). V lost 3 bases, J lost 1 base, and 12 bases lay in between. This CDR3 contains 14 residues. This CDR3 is CAWSGQGSNTEAFF. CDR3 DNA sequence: TGTGCCTGGAGCGGTCAGGGGTCGAACACTGAAGCTTTCTTT.

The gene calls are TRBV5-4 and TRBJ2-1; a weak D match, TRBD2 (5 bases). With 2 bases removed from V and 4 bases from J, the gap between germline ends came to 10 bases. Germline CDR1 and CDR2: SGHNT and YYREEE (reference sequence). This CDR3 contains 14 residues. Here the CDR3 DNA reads TGTGCCAGCAGCTTAACAGCGGAATACAATGAGCAGTTCTTC. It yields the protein CASSLTAEYNEQFF.

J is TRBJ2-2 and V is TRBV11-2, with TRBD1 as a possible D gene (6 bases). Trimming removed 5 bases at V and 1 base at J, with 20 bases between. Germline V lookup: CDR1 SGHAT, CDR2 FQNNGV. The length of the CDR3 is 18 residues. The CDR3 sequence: CASSRRFGTLKNTGELFF. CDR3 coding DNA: TGTGCCAGCAGCCGGAGATTCGGGACACTAAAGAACACCGGGGAGCTGTTTTTT.